This entry describes one TCR beta chain. This clonotype was seen ten or more times. Its antigen is not yet known. Base quality data are lacking; no much larger clone is found one base away. In the germline V gene, CDR1 corresponds to ENHRY and CDR2 to SYGVKD. V gives up 3 bases and J gives up 4 bases, and the segment between their germline ends measures 13 bases. From cysteine to phenylalanine, the CDR3 is 15 amino acids long. Just the 45-base CDR3 DNA is kept, in frame starting at base 1. The source of the sample is a study of early T cells in non-severe SARS-CoV-2 infection (dated by TCRdb to about 2021). Some background on the complete study: TCR sequencing used bulk RNA from unsorted whole blood, so alpha and beta chains could not be paired.

Study-level results and caveats: VDJdb matching was skewed toward anti-spike CD8 responses, so virus-specific expansions were likely underestimated and private and CD4 specificities were missed.

A case-control design nested within a healthcare worker cohort in London, UK, was used, with weekly nasopharyngeal swab PCR tests and blood sampling performed. Between 23 and 31 March 2020, the week of the UK lockdown, healthcare workers were enrolled and then followed up weekly for as long as 16 weeks. The library came from 5' RACE. TCRdb records NextSeq 500 as the sequencer. To correct for sequencing error and PCR bias, the TCR library protocol tagged individual cDNA molecules with unique molecular identifiers. TCR alpha and beta chains were both sequenced, and the abundances of alpha and beta sequences in each sample were closely correlated with each other. Per the original workflow: Decombinator V4 was used to annotate TCR sequences for V gene, J gene and CDR3. Expanded TCRs were defined as changing significantly between any two time points under a Poisson model with p below 0.0001. TCR abundances were normalised to the total number of TCRs sequenced per sample and were expressed as counts per million. MAIT TCRs were defined by TRAV1-2 paired with TRAJ12, TRAJ20 or TRAJ33, and iNKT TCRs by TRAV10 paired with TRAJ18. VDJdb, accessed 1 November 2021, was searched for CMV, EBV and SARS-CoV-2 annotated TCRs, excluding TCRs annotated for multiple antigens. TCRdb ran its own pipeline on the public reads, namely fastp trimming at Q25 and MiXCR clone calling, and kept in-frame beta chains. When rows share a CDR3 protein, they turn into one entry using the most common DNA and genes. TCRdb, rather than the study authors, made the V and J calls. In all, the sample holds tens of thousands of distinct CDR3 sequences, and approximately 12% of those were seen once. About 1.3% of the sample belongs to the ten largest clones.

The sequencing sample was made of whole blood. The TCR sequence derives from an adult who was a healthcare worker with PCR-confirmed SARS-CoV-2 infection or an uninfected control (not recorded which). The chain couples TRBV10-3 to TRBJ2-1, and possibly TRBD1, on 5 matching bases. The DNA sequence follows: TGTGCCATCAGTGACAGGGATTTCGCGTACAATGAGCAGTTCTTC. This yields the protein CAISDRDFAYNEQFF.